The T cell receptor (beta chain) under discussion was sequenced for a study of cytomegalovirus exposure and HLA in healthy donors. Overall study results and limits: A link between a missense DCLRE1C variant and TCR beta V- and J-gene trimming emerged from a later analysis. In an earlier analysis, about 90% or about 30%: the productive usage of most TCR beta V segments.

CDR3 length equals 17 residues. After removal of 5 bases from V and 2 bases from J, the junction contained 11 bases not matched to a gene. Germline V CDR1 and CDR2: MDHEN, SYDVKM. Comments on this clone: What it binds is not known.

The PCR had 60 Vbeta and 13 Jbeta primers. Profiled with immunoSEQ multiplex PCR; TCRdb holds only in-frame clones, not every one. Its listing shows tens of thousands of clones. This sequence originates from a woman aged 40 to 55 in good health and CMV-seronegative. The source material was PBMCs. This sequence joins TRBV28 and TRBJ2-3; TRBD2 agrees at 9 bases. The CDR3 protein is CASSGAHAGGYTDTQYF. Here the CDR3 DNA reads TGTGCCAGCAGTGGGGCTCACGCGGGAGGGTACACAGATACGCAGTATTTT.